The clone carrying this TCR beta chain appeared a few times. Trimming shortened V by 2 bases and J by 1 base, and 23 bases separated the two germline ends. The germline gives CDR1 MDHEN, CDR2 SYDVKM. This CDR3 has 19 amino acids. The repertoire was sequenced with immunoSEQ multiplex PCR; TCRdb's copy has only in-frame clones and lacks some. Among more than 50,000 clones, roughly 90% were seen once, and the ten largest hold more than 1.5%. The sample is drawn from a study of graft-versus-host responses after intestinal transplantation. Study-wide background: Anti-thymocyte globulin was used for induction in all recipients, who then took tacrolimus and steroids for roughly 3 years.

To release intraepithelial and lamina propria lymphocytes, the graft tissue was processed. This specimen consisted of ileum tissue, obtained approximately 56 weeks after transplant. The clonotype was recovered from a human patient who received an intestinal transplant, so some T cells may come from the graft donor. The chain combines TRBV28 with TRBJ2-5, with a tentative D call TRBD1 (8 bases). This CDR3 is CASSLVIQGGGQVQETQYF. CDR3 nucleotides: TGTGCCAGCAGTTTAGTGATACAGGGGGGGGGCCAGGTCCAAGAGACCCAGTACTTC.